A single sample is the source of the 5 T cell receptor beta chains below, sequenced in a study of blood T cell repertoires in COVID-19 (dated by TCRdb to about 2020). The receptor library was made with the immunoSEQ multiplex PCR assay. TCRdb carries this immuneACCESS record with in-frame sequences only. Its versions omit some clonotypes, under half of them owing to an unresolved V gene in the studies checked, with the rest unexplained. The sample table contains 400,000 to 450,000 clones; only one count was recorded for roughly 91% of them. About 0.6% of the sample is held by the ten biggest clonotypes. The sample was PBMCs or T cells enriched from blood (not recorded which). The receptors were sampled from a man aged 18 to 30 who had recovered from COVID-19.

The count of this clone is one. This CDR3 is CASSSWPRVATNEKLFF. CDR3 nucleotides: TGCGCCAGCAGCAGCTGGCCGCGGGTGGCAACTAATGAAAAACTGTTTTTT. This chain joins TRBV5-1 and TRBJ1-4; D is uncertain. Deletions cut 4 bases from V and 0 bases from J, with 16 bases between. Per the germline V gene, CDR1 is SGHRS and CDR2 is YFSETQ. CDR3 length equals 17 residues.

CDR3 region: CASSQTSGGYEQYF. The DNA of the CDR3 is TGTGCCAGCAGTCAAACTAGCGGGGGCTACGAGCAGTACTTC. The chain carries TRBV6-2 or TRBV6-3 and TRBJ2-7; 11 positions match TRBD2. Losses at the gene ends were 5 bases for V and 3 bases for J; bases not matched to a gene: 3. CDR1 MNHEY and CDR2 SVGEGT come from the germline V gene. The CDR3 contains 14 residues.

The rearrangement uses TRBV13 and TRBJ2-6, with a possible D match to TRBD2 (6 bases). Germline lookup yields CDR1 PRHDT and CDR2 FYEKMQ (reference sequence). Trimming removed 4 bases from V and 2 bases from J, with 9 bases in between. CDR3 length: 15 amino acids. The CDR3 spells CASSSRETGANVLTF. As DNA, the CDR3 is TGTGCCAGCAGCTCTCGGGAGACTGGGGCCAACGTCCTGACTTTC.

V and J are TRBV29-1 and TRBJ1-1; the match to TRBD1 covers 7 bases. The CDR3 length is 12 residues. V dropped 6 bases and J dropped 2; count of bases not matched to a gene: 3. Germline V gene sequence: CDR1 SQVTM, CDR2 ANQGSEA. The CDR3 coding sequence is TGCAGCGTAGGGACAGATAACACTGAAGCTTTCTTT. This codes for CSVGTDNTEAFF.

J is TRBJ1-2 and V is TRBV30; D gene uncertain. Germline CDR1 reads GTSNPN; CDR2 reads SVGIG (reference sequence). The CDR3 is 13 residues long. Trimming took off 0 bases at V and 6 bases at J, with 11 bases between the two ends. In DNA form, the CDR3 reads TGTGCCTGGAGTGTCGAGGAACCCCATGGCTACACCTTC. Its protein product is CAWSVEEPHGYTF.